The source of this T cell receptor beta chain is a study of cytomegalovirus exposure and HLA in healthy donors. The CDR3 loop spans 15 amino acids. V was shortened by 6 bases and J by 0 bases, with 9 bases between the two germline ends. Germline V gene sequence: CDR1 LNHDA, CDR2 SQIVND (reference sequence). This clone was counted a few times. Antigen specificity is unknown. The PCR had 60 Vbeta and 13 Jbeta primers. Clones were read by immunoSEQ multiplex PCR, and TCRdb kept only the in-frame ones, dropping some. The repertoire holds some 210,000 clones, with under 85% as singletons. Findings of the study overall: Presence/absence analyses treated sequencing depth as roughly uniform across donors. In vitro experiments confirmed that a few CMV-associated chains were specific for CMV antigens.

Material: PBMCs. The TCR originated in a woman in her forties or fifties in good health and CMV-seropositive. The chain links TRBV19 to TRBJ2-6, with a weak D call TRBD1 (6 bases). CDR3 loop: CASRGGDSGANVLTF. The CDR3 coding sequence is TGTGCCAGTAGAGGGGGTGACTCTGGGGCCAACGTCCTGACTTTC. The full variable domain, in which reference TRBV19 and TRBJ2-6 provide the parts outside the CDR3, is DGGITQSPKYLFRKEGQNVTLSCEQNLNHDAMYWYRQDPGQGLRLIYYSQIVNDFQKGDIAEGYSVSREKKESFPLTVTSAQKNPTAFYLCASRGGDSGANVLTFGAGSRLTVL.